Sequencing of this T cell receptor beta chain was carried out in a study of T cells after yellow fever vaccination (dated by TCRdb to between 2018 and 2021). Turning to the overall study: The SMART-Seq v4 Ultra Low Input RNA kit was used to prepare libraries from fractions with low cell numbers. Blood was drawn at multiple timepoints before and after primary and secondary immunization, with bulk PBMC replicates and cell subsets isolated. To follow T-cell clones before and after primary and booster YFV17D yellow fever vaccination, bulk TCR alpha and beta repertoires were sequenced over time. Two healthy male donors, one aged 18 to 30 and one aged 30 to 40 years, made up the cohort. What the research found in general, with its limitations: After the booster, most clones that had expanded after primary vaccination were detected again (almost 97% of CD4 and more than 85% of CD8), suggesting broad maintenance of memory. Only two donors were included in the study, so the extent to which the findings can be generalized is limited. A small share of clonotypes occurred in both CD4 and CD8 compartments, likely arising from convergent recombination. The secondary T-cell response was found to be weaker but faster than the primary response, with a peak reached on day 5 rather than on day 15. Computational filtering was needed because FACS-sorted repertoires could contain abundant contaminating clonotypes from the bulk population.

From the germline V gene, CDR1 is ENHRY and CDR2 is SYGVKD. Reading from cysteine to phenylalanine, the CDR3 counts 14 amino acids. Here the CDR3 DNA is all that survives: 42 bases in frame from base 1. At the junction V is shortened by 6 bases and J by 3 bases; bases outside the gene matches: 4. This clonotype was seen ten or more times. The target of this receptor is not known. Within one base of it there is no much larger clone, and no base qualities were kept. The treatment or condition label on this specimen signifies: live attenuated yellow fever vaccine strain. PBMCs were isolated from peripheral blood using a standard Ficoll-Paque protocol. Dynabeads CD4 and CD8 positive selection kits were used to isolate the CD4 and CD8 T-cell fractions. TriZol was used to extract RNA from bulk PBMCs, CD4 and CD8 fractions, and dextramer-positive and dextramer-negative fractions. Synthesis of TCR cDNA relied on 5'RACE template switching, a step that introduced a universal primer site along with unique molecular identifiers. cDNA synthesis was primed from both the TCR alpha and TCR beta constant segments. Library amplification involved two PCR steps, and the second step added sample barcodes and sequencing adapters. Libraries were sequenced on Illumina HiSeq 2500 (2x100 bp) or NovaSeq (2x150 bp). Per the authors' processing: MIGEC handled demultiplexing of reads and collapsing into UMI consensus sequences, while MiXCR performed V(D)J alignment. Vaccine-responding clonotypes were defined with edgeR using replicate PBMC samples, requiring FDR below 0.01 and a log2 fold change above 5 up to day 15. CD4 or CD8 identity was assigned to each bulk clonotype according to whether the clonotype was present at higher abundance in the sequenced CD4 repertoire or the sequenced CD8 repertoire. In TCRdb, the public reads were trimmed at Q25 with fastp and aligned with MiXCR, with productive beta chains retained. Rows matching on CDR3 protein sequence are summarized as one entry with the most common DNA and genes. What appears here as the V and J calls and clone size reflects TCRdb's work, not the paper's. The sample has fewer than 150,000 distinct CDR3 sequences on record, 5.5% to 8% of them singletons. Roughly 2.8% of the sample rests with the top ten.

Sequencing was performed on CD4+ T cells sorted from PBMCs, taken roughly 46 days after the first yellow fever vaccination. The receptor chain draws on TRBV10-3 and TRBJ2-2; 7 bases in between match TRBD2. The TCR sequence derives from a man aged 18 to 29 who received the YFV17D yellow fever vaccine. The DNA sequence is given as TGTGCCATCAGCGGGGGGAGAGACACCGGGGAGCTGTTTTTT. It is translated as CAISGGRDTGELFF.